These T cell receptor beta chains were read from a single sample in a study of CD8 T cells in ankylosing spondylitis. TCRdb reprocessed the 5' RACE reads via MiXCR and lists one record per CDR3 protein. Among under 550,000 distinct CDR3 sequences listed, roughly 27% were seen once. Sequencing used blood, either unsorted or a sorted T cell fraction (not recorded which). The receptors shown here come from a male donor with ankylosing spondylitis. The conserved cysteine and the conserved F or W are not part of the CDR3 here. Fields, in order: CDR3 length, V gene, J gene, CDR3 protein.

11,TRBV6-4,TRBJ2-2,ASSARATGELF
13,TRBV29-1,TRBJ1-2,SASRETYAEGGYT
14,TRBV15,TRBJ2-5,ATSEVVQAGQETQY
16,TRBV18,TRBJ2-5,ASSPTPRSSLVQETQY
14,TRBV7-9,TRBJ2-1,ASIVQRGLNYNEQF
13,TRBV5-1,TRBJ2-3,ASSLVASRTDTQY
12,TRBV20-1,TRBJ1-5,SARGDRVNQPQH
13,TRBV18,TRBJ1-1,ASSPRGTVSTEAF
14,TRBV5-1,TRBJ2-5,ASSYSYRGPGETQY
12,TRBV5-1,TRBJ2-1,ASSGGLAIDEQF
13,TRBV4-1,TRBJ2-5,ASSQGWLAGETQY
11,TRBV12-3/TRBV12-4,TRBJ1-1,ASSSGNTAEAF
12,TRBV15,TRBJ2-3,ASRYGMGTDTQY
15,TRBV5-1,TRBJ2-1,ASSQGLADLYYNEQF
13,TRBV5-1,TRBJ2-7,ASSLLAGSSYEQY
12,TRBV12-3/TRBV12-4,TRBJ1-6,ASSLIGFNSPLH
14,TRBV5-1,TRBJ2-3,ASSPRTSGMTDTQY
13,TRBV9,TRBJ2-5,ASSVAGVGRETQY
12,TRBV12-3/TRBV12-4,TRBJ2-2,ASTLFGVSGELF
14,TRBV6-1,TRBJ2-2,ASTKRGEGRTGELF
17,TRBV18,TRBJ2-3,ASSPRGIGAGEKTDTQY
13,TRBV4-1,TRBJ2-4,ASSQDGLGANIQY
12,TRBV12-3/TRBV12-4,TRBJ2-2,ASTPGLSTGELF
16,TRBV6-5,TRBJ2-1,ASSYFSPTSGSGGEQF
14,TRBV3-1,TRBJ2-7,ASSQGSGGAFREQY
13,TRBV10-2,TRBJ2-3,ASSEIAGVIDTQY
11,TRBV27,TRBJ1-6,ASSAALFSPLH
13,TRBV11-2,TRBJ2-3,ASSRNRDSPYTQY
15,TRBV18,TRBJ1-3,ASSAIQDRSSGNTIY
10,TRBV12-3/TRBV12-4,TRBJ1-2,ASSGGAYGYT
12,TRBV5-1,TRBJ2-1,ASSPGTNYNEQF
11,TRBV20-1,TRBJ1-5,SAPGHSNQPQH
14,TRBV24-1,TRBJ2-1,AIGTELAGSYNEQF
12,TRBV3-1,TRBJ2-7,ASSPSLSLYEQY
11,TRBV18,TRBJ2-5,ASSPDWKETQY
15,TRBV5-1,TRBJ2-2,ASSFGGDSLGTGELF
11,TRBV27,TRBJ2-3,ASSIIGADTQY
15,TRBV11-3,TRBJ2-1,ASSFRPTSGPYNEQF
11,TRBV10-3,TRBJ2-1,AIGTSGRIEQF
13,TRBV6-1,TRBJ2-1,ASSEMTRIANEQF
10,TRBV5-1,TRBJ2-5,ASSIDRSYQY
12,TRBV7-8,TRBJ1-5,ASSYTGGDQPQH
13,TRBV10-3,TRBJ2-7,AISPGLAQIYEQY
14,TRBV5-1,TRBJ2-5,ASSLLGTSGSETQY
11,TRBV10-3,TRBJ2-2,AIVTRPGEELF